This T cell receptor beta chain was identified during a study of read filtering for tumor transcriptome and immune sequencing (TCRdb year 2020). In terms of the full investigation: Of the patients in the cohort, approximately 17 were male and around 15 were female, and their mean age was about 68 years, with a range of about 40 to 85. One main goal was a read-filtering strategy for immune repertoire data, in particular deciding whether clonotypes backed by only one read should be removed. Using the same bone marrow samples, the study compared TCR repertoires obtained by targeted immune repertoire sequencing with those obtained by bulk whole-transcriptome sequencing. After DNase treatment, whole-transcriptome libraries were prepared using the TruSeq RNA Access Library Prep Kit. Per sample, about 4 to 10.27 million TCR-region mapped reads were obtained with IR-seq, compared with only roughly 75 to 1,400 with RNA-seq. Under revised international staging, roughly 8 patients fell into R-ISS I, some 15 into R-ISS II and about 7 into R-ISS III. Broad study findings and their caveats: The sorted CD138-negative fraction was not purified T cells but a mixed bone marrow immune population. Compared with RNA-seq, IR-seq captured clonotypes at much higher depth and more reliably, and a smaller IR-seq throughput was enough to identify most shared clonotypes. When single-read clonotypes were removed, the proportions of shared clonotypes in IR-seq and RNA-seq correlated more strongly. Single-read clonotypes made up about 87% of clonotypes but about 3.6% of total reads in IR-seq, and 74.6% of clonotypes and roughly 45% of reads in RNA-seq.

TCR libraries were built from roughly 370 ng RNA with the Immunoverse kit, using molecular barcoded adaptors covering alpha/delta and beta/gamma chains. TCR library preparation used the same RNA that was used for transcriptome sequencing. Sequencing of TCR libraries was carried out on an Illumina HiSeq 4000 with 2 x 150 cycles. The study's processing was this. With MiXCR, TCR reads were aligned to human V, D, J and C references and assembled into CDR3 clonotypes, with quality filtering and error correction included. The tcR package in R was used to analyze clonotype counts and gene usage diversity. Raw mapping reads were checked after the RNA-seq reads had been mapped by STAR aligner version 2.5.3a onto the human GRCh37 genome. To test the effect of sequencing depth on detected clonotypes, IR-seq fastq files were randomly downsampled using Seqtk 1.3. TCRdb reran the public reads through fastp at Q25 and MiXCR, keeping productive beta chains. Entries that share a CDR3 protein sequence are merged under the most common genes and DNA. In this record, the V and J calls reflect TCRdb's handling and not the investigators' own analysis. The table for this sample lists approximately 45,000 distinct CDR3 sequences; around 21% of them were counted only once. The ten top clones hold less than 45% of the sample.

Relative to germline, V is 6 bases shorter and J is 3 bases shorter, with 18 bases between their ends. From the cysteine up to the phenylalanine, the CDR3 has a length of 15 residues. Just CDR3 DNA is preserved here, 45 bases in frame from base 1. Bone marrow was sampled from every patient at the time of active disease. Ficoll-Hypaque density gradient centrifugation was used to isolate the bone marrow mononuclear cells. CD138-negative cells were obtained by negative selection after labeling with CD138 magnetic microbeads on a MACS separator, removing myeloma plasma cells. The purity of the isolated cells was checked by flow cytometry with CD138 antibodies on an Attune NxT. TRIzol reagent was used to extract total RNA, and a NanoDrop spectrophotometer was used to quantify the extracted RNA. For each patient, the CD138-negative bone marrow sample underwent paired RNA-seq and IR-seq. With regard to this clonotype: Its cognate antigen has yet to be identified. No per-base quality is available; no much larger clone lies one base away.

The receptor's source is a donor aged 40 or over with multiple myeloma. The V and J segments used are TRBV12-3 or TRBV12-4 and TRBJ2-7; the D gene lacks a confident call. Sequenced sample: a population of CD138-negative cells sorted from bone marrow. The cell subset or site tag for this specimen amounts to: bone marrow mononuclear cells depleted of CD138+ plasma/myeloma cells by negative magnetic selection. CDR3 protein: CASRPDVLVGYEQYF. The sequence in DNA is TGTGCCAGCAGGCCTGACGTTTTGGTTGGCTACGAGCAGTACTTC.